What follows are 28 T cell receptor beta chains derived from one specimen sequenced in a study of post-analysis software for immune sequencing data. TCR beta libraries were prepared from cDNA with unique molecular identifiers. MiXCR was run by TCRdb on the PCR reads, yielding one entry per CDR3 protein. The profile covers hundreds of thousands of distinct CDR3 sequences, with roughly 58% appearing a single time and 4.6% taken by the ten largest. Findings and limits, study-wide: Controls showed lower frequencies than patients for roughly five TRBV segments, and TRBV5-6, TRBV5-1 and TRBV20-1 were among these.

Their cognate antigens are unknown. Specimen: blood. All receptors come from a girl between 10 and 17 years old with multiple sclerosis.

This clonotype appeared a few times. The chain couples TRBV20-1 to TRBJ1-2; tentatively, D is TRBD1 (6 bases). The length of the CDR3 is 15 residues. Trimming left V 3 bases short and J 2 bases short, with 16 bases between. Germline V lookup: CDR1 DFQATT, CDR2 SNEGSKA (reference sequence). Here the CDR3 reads CSARRGAETNYGYTF. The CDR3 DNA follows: TGCAGTGCTAGGAGGGGGGCCGAGACAAACTATGGCTACACCTTC.

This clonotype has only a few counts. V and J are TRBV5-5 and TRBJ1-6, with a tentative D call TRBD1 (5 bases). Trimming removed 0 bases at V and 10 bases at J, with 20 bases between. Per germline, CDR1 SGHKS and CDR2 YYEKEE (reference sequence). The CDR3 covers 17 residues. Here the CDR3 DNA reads TGTGCCAGCAGCTTGGTCCAGCAGGGCCTGGGGGAATCACCCCTCCACTTT. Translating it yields CASSLVQQGLGESPLHF. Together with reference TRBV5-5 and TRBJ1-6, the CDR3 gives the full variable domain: DAGVTQSPTHLIKTRGQQVTLRCSPISGHKSVSWYQQVLGQGPQFIFQYYEKEERGRGNFPDRFSARQFPNYSSELNVNALLLGDSALYLCASSLVQQGLGESPLHFGNGTRLTVT.

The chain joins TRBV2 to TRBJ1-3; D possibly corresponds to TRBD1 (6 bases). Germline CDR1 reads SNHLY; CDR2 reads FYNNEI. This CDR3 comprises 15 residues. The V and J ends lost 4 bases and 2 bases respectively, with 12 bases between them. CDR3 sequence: CASSVSGEAGNTIYF. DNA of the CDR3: TGTGCCAGCAGTGTATCAGGGGAAGCTGGAAACACCATATATTTT.

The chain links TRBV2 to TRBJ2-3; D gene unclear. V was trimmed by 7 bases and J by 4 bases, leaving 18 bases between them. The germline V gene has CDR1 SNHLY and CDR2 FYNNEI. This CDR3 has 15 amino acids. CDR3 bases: TGTGCCAGCATGGGCAGCAACAGACGGGCAGATACGCAGTATTTT. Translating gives CASMGSNRRADTQYF.

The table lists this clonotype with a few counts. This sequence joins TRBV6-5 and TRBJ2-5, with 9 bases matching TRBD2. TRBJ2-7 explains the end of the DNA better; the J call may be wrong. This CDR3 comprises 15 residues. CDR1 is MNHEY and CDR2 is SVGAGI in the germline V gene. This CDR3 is CASSPEAGGPSEQYF. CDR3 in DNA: TGTGCCAGCAGCCCCGAGGCGGGAGGGCCCTCCGAGCAGTACTTC.

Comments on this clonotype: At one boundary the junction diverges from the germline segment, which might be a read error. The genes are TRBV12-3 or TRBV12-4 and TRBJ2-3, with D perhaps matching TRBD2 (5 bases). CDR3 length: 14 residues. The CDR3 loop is CAGSRDSATDTQYF. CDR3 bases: TGTGCCGGCAGTCGGGATTCAGCCACAGATACGCAGTATTTT.

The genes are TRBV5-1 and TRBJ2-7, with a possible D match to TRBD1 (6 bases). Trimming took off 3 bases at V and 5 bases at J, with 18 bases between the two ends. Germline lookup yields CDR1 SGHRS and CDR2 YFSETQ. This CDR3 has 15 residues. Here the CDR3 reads CASSYHRAEIDEQYF. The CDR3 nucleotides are TGCGCCAGCAGCTACCACAGGGCGGAGATCGACGAGCAGTACTTC. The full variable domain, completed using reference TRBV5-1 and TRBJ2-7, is KAGVTQTPRYLIKTRGQQVTLSCSPISGHRSVSWYQQTPGQGLQFLFEYFSETQRNKGNFPGRFSGRQFSNSRSEMNVSTLELGDSALYLCASSYHRAEIDEQYFGPGTRLTVT.

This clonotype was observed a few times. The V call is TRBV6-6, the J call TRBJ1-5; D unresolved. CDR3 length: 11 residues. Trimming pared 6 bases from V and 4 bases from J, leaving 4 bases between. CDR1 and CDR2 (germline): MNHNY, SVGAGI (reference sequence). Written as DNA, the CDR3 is TGTGCCAGCAGCCGAAATCAGCCCCAGCATTTT. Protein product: CASSRNQPQHF.

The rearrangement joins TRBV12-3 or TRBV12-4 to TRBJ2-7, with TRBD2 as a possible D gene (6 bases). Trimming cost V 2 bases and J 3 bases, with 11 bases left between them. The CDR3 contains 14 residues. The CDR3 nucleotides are TGTGCCAGCAGTTTACGGGGGATGAACTACGAGCAGTACTTC. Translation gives CASSLRGMNYEQYF.

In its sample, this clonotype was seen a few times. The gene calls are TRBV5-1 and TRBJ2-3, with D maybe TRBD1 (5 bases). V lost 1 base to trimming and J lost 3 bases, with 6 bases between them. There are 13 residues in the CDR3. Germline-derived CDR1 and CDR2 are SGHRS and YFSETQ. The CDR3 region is CASSLRQTDTQYF. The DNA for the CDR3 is TGCGCCAGCAGCTTGCGACAGACAGATACGCAGTATTTT.

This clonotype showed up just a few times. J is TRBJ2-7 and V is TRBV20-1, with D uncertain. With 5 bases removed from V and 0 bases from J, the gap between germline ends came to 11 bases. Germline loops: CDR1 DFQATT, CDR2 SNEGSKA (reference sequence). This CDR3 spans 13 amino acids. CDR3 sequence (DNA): TGCAGTGCTCCTGCACCGAGCTCCTACGAGCAGTACTTC. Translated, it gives CSAPAPSSYEQYF.

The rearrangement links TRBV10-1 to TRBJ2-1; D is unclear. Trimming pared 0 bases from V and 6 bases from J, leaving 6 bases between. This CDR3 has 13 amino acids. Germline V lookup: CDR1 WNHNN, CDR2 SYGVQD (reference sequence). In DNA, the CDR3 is TGCGCCAGCAGTGAGTCGATTAGCAATGAGCAGTTCTTC. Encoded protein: CASSESISNEQFF.

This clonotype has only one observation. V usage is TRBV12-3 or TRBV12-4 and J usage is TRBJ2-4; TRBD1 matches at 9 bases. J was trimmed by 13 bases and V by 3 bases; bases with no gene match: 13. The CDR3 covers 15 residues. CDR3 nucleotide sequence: TGTGCCAGCAGTTTCGGAACAGGGGGCCCCCGGGAGCAGTACTTC. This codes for CASSFGTGGPREQYF.

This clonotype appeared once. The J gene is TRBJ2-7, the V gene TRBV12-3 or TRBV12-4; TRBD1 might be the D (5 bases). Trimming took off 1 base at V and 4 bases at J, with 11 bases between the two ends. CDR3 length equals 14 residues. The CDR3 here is CASSLGWTQYEQYF. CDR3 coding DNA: TGTGCCAGCAGTTTAGGCTGGACACAGTACGAGCAGTACTTC.

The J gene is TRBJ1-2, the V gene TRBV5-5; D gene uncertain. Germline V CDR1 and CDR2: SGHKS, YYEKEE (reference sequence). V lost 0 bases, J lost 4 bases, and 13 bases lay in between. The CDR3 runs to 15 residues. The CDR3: CASSLEVQSGYGYTF. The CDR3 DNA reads TGTGCCAGCAGCTTGGAGGTCCAGAGCGGCTATGGCTACACCTTC. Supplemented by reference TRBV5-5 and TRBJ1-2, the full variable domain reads DAGVTQSPTHLIKTRGQQVTLRCSPISGHKSVSWYQQVLGQGPQFIFQYYEKEERGRGNFPDRFSARQFPNYSSELNVNALLLGDSALYLCASSLEVQSGYGYTFGSGTRLTVV.

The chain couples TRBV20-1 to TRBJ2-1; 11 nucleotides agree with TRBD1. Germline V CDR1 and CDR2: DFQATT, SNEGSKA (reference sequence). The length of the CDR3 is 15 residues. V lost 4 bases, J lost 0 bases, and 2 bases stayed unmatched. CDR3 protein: CSATGQGASYNEQFF. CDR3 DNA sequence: TGCAGTGCTACCGGACAGGGGGCCTCCTACAATGAGCAGTTCTTC.

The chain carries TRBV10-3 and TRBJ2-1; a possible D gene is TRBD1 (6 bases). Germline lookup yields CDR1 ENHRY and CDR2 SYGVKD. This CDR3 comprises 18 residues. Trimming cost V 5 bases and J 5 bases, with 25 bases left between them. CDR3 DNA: TGTGCCATCAGTTACCCCAAGACAGGTCCTATAACAAACAATGAGCAGTTCTTC. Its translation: CAISYPKTGPITNNEQFF.

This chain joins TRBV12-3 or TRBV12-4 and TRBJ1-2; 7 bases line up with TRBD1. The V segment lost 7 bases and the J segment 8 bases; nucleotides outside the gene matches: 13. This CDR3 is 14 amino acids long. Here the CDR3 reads CASTDDRVTWGYTF. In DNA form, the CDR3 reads TGTGCCAGCACCGACGACAGGGTCACATGGGGCTACACCTTC.

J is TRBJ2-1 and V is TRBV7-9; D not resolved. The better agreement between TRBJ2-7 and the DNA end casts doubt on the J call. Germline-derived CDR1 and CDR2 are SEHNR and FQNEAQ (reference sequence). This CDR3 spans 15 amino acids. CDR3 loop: CASSLSGPIYNEQYF. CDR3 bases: TGTGCCAGCAGCTTATCCGGGCCGATCTACAATGAGCAGTACTTC.

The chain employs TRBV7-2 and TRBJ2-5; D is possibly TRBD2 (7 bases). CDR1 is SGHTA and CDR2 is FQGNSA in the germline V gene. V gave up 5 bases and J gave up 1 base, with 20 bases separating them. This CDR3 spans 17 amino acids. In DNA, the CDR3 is TGTGCCAGCAGCCAGAGGGGGGGGCTCGTACTCCAAGAGACCCAGTACTTC. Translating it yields CASSQRGGLVLQETQYF.

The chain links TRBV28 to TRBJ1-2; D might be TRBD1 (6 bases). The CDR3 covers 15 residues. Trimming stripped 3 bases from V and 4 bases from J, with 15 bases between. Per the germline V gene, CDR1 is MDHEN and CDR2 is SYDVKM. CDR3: CASSFGGGGLYGYTF. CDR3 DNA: TGTGCCAGCAGTTTCGGAGGGGGGGGCCTCTATGGCTACACCTTC.

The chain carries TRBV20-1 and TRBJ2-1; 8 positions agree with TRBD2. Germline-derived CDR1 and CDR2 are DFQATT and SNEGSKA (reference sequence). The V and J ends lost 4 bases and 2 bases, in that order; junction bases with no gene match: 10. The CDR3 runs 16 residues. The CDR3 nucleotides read TGCAGTGCTAAGATGGCTAGCGGGTTTCCCTACAATGAGCAGTTCTTC. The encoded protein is CSAKMASGFPYNEQFF.

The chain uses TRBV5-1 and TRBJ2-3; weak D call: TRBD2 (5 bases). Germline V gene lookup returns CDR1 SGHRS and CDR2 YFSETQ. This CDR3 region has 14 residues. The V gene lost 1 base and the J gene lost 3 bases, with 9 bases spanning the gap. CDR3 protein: CASSLITGTDTQYF. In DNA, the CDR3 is TGCGCCAGCAGCTTGATCACGGGGACAGATACGCAGTATTTT.

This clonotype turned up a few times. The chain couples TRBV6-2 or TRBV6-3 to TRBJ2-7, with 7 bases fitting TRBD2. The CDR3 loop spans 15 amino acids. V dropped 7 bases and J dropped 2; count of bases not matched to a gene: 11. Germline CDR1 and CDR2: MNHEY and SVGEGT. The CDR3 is CASIAAGAGTYEQYF. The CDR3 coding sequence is TGTGCCAGCATCGCGGCGGGAGCAGGAACCTACGAGCAGTACTTC.

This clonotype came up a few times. This chain's CDR3 is CSVGSGTSTDTQYF. CDR3 nucleotides: TGCAGCGTAGGTAGCGGGACTAGCACAGATACGCAGTATTTT. The chain links TRBV29-1 to TRBJ2-3; 8 nucleotides line up with TRBD2. J gave up 0 bases and V 6 bases, and 5 bases lay outside the gene matches. CDR3 size: 14 residues. Germline CDR1 SQVTM, CDR2 ANQGSEA.

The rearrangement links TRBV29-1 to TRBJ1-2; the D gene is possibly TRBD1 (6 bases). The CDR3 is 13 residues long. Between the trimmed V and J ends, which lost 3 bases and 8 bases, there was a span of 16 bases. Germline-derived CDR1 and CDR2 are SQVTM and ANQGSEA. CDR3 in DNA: TGCAGCGTTGACCCTCAGGGGTTGGGAGGCTACACCTTC. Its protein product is CSVDPQGLGGYTF.

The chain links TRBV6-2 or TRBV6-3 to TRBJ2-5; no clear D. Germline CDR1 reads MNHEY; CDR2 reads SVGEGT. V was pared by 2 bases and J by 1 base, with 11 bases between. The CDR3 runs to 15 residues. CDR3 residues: CASSYPRARQETQYF. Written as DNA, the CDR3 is TGTGCCAGCAGTTACCCCCGGGCCCGCCAAGAGACCCAGTACTTC.

The CDR3 DNA sequence: TGTGCCAGCAGCTTAGTTAGGACAGGAGGGAACACTGAAGCTTTCTTT. It translates to CASSLVRTGGNTEAFF. The rearrangement joins TRBV7-9 to TRBJ1-1, with 7 nucleotides matching TRBD1. The CDR3 sequence is 16 residues long. V trimming: 1 base; J trimming: 1 base; junction bases outside the gene matches: 6. Germline CDR1 and CDR2: SEHNR and FQNEAQ (reference sequence).